This is a list of T cell receptor beta chains from one sample in a study of blood T cell repertoires in COVID-19. The repertoire was sequenced with immunoSEQ multiplex PCR; TCRdb's copy has only in-frame clones and lacks some. The sample lists roughly 240,000 clones, around 80% occurring once. Sequencing was done on a sample of peripheral blood. These receptors all stem from a man aged 40-55 years who had recovered from COVID-19. Each CDR3 is given with its conserved first and last residue. D genes are given only for firm matches. Rows may omit the clone size; those that give it use once, few, many or a size class.

>TRBJ1-2|-|TRBV5-6|TRBD1
TGTGCCAGCAGTCCTTGGGGGAAGGGACAGACCTATGGCTACACCTTC
CASSPWGKGQTYGYTF
>TRBJ1-5|-|TRBV18|TRBD1
TGTGCCAGCTCACCATCGAACAGGGGAGGCAATCAGCCCCAGCATTTT
CASSPSNRGGNQPQHF
>TRBJ2-7|-|TRBV21-1|-
TGTGCCAGCAGCCCATGGATGGGGACAGGGGACTACGAGCAGTACTTC
CASSPWMGTGDYEQYF
>TRBJ2-1|-|TRBV20-1|TRBD2
TGCAGTGCTAGTTGGTCCCTAGCGGGAACGAATGAGCAGTTCTTC
CSASWSLAGTNEQFF
>TRBJ2-2|few|TRBV7-8|-
TGTGCCAGCAGCTTAATCCGGGGCGGGGAGCTGTTTTTT
CASSLIRGGELFF
>TRBJ2-7|-|TRBV14|TRBD2
TGTGCCAGCAGCCAATTACTAGCGGGGTCCTACGAGCAGTACTTC
CASSQLLAGSYEQYF
>TRBJ2-7|-|TRBV5-1|TRBD1
TGCGCCAGCAGCTTGCCAGACAGGGTTTGGCAGTACTTC
CASSLPDRVWQYF
>TRBJ1-5|-|TRBV12-3/TRBV12-4|-
TGTGCCAGCATGGGCGTGCTCAATCAGCCCCAGCATTTT
CASMGVLNQPQHF
>TRBJ2-7|few|TRBV6-2/TRBV6-3|TRBD1
TGTGCCAGCAGTTACGGGCCGGGACAGGGGGCCTACGAGCAGTACTTC
CASSYGPGQGAYEQYF
>TRBJ1-4|few|TRBV4-3|-
TGCGCCAGCAGCCCAGGCGCCAGGGGTGCAACTAATGAAAAACTGTTTTTT
CASSPGARGATNEKLFF
>TRBJ1-2|-|TRBV7-2|TRBD1
TGTGCCAGCAGCTTAGAATTTTGGACAGGCCAATATGGCTACACCTTC
CASSLEFWTGQYGYTF
>TRBJ1-5|-|TRBV19|-
TGTGCCAGTAGTATCCGGGACATGGGGCAGCCCCAGCATTTT
CASSIRDMGQPQHF
>TRBJ2-7|-|TRBV5-1|-
TGCGCCAGCAGCTTGGCCGCGGGTGGCTCCTACGAGCAGTACTTC
CASSLAAGGSYEQYF
>TRBJ2-7|-|TRBV6-5|TRBD1
TGTGCCGGAAGAAAGGACAGGGCGTTATCCTACGAGCAGTACTTC
CAGRKDRALSYEQYF
>TRBJ2-7|-|TRBV11-3|TRBD1
TGTGCCAGCAGCTTAGGTGGACAGGGGACTTACGAGCAGTACTTC
CASSLGGQGTYEQYF
>TRBJ2-1|-|TRBV5-1|-
TGCGCCAGCAGCGACAGCAGGAGTGGGGACAATGAGCAGTTCTTC
CASSDSRSGDNEQFF
>TRBJ1-2|-|TRBV19|-
TGTGCCAGTAGTATCAGGACACAGTATGGCTACACCTTC
CASSIRTQYGYTF
>TRBJ2-2|-|TRBV5-1|-
TGCGCCAGCAGCTTGGCCAGGGCGAGCACCGGGGAGCTGTTTTTT
CASSLARASTGELFF
>TRBJ1-5|-|TRBV6-6|-
TGTGCCAGCAGTACGAGGGGAGGCCAGCCCCAGCATTTT
CASSTRGGQPQHF
>TRBJ1-2|-|TRBV5-1|TRBD1
TGCGCCAGCAGCGGCTCCCCGGGACAGACATATGGCTACACCTTC
CASSGSPGQTYGYTF
>TRBJ2-5|once|TRBV4-1|TRBD2
TGCGCCAGCAGCCTCGTGTGGCCTCCCTCGGGGGGCCAGTACTTC
CASSLVWPPSGGQYF
>TRBJ1-1|-|TRBV12-5|-
TGTGCTAGTGGTTTGGTGAACCTAGGGGGCACTGAAGCTTTCTTT
CASGLVNLGGTEAFF